Below, one T cell receptor (beta chain) is given with its context. The data were produced by immunoSEQ multiplex PCR, yet TCRdb's version contains in-frame clones alone and is incomplete. The sample shows under 200,000 clones, about 96% of them seen only once. This record belongs to a study of cytomegalovirus exposure and HLA in healthy donors. V gave up 3 bases and J gave up 8 bases; unmatched junction bases: 6. CDR1 and CDR2 from the germline V gene are SGHTA and FQGTGA. This CDR3 region has 15 residues. The chain employs TRBV7-3 and TRBJ2-2; TRBD2 agrees at 10 bases. The source of this sequence is a woman aged 18 to 35 in good health and CMV-seronegative. The sample taken for sequencing was PBMCs. The CDR3 nucleotides read TGTGCCAGCAGCTTGGTTCTAGCGGGGGAAGGGGAGCTGTTTTTT. It is translated as CASSLVLAGEGELFF.